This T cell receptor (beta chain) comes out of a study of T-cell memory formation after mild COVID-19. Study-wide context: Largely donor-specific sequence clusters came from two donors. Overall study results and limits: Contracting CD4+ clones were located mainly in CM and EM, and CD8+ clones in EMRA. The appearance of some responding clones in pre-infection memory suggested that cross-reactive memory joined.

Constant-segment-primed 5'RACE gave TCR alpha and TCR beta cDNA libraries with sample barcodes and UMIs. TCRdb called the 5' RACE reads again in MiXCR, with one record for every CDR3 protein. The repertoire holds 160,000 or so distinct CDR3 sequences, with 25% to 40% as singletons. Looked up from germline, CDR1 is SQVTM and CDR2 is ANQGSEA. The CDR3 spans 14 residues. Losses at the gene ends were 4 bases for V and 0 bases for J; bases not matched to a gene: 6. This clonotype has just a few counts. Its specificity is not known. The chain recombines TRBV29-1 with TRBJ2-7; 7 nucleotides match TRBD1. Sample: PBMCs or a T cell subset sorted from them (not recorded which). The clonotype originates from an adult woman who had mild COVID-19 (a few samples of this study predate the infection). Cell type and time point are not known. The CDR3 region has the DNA TGCAGCGTTGGGGACAGTCCGAGCTCCTACGAGCAGTACTTC. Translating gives CSVGDSPSSYEQYF.